This is a list of T cell receptor beta chains from one sample in a study of T cell repertoires in cytomegalovirus infection. Antigens of these TCRs are unknown. TCRdb re-analysed the reads in MiXCR, keeping a single row per CDR3 protein. The sample lists some 220,000 distinct CDR3 sequences; about 39% were seen once. Source: CD8+ T cells from cultured PBMCs, taken from culture after CMV antigen stimulation. These receptor sequences come from a human donor in good health (CMV status not recorded). Some clones in this sample may be carry-over from other donors' samples. The CDR3 runs from the conserved cysteine through the conserved F or W. Each record gives: J gene, clone size, V gene, D gene, CDR3 protein, CDR3 DNA. A D gene is named only where the DNA matches it firmly. Clone sizes are given selectively: once, few, many, or a class where the clone is expanded.

j_call: TRBJ1-2
clone_size: .
v_call: TRBV25-1
d_call: TRBD1
cdr3_aa: CASMDREDIGYGYTF
cdr3_nt: TGTGCCAGCATGGACAGGGAGGACATAGGCTATGGCTACACCTTC

j_call: TRBJ2-7
clone_size: few
v_call: TRBV5-4
d_call: TRBD2
cdr3_aa: CASSPSNGGIYEQYF
cdr3_nt: TGTGCCAGCAGCCCCTCTAACGGGGGGATATACGAGCAGTACTTC

j_call: TRBJ2-5
clone_size: .
v_call: TRBV12-5
d_call: .
cdr3_aa: CASGPTVLGTQKETQYF
cdr3_nt: TGTGCTAGTGGCCCCACGGTTCTCGGGACACAGAAAGAGACCCAGTACTTC

j_call: TRBJ2-5
clone_size: .
v_call: TRBV7-9
d_call: .
cdr3_aa: CASSFPPERGYQETQYF
cdr3_nt: TGTGCCAGCAGCTTCCCCCCCGAAAGGGGGTACCAAGAGACCCAGTACTTC

j_call: TRBJ2-2
clone_size: .
v_call: TRBV12-3/TRBV12-4
d_call: .
cdr3_aa: CASSFGGAGELFF
cdr3_nt: TGTGCCAGCAGTTTCGGAGGGGCCGGGGAGCTGTTTTTT

j_call: TRBJ1-3
clone_size: few
v_call: TRBV7-9
d_call: .
cdr3_aa: CASSTSGFFGNTIYF
cdr3_nt: TGTGCCAGCAGCACCTCGGGGTTCTTTGGAAACACCATATATTTT

j_call: TRBJ2-7
clone_size: .
v_call: TRBV10-3
d_call: TRBD2
cdr3_aa: CAISDPTTPGLAGGRPTYEQYF
cdr3_nt: TGTGCCATCAGTGATCCTACCACCCCGGGACTAGCGGGGGGGAGACCAACCTACGAGCAGTACTTC

j_call: TRBJ2-1
clone_size: few
v_call: TRBV7-8
d_call: TRBD2
cdr3_aa: CASSLSPLAGKDEQFF
cdr3_nt: TGTGCCAGCAGCTTATCTCCACTAGCGGGTAAAGATGAGCAGTTCTTC

j_call: TRBJ1-2
clone_size: few
v_call: TRBV7-6
d_call: TRBD1
cdr3_aa: CASSSGQGGSYGYTF
cdr3_nt: TGTGCCAGCAGCTCCGGACAGGGGGGGTCCTATGGCTACACCTTC

j_call: TRBJ1-2
clone_size: once
v_call: TRBV27
d_call: TRBD1
cdr3_aa: CASSPGQGEIVYGYTF
cdr3_nt: TGTGCCAGCAGCCCGGGGCAGGGGGAAATTGTCTATGGCTACACCTTC

j_call: TRBJ1-1
clone_size: .
v_call: TRBV7-3
d_call: TRBD1
cdr3_aa: CASSLSTTGRGQGTEAFF
cdr3_nt: TGTGCCAGCAGCTTATCCACGACAGGGAGGGGACAGGGCACTGAAGCTTTCTTT

j_call: TRBJ1-2
clone_size: many
v_call: TRBV7-2
d_call: .
cdr3_aa: CASSFVQGRIDGYTF
cdr3_nt: TGTGCCAGCAGCTTCGTTCAGGGTCGGATCGATGGCTACACCTTC

j_call: TRBJ2-7
clone_size: .
v_call: TRBV29-1
d_call: .
cdr3_aa: CSVRLTGAGPYEQYF
cdr3_nt: TGCAGCGTTCGCCTGACCGGGGCAGGCCCCTACGAGCAGTACTTC

j_call: TRBJ2-1
clone_size: few
v_call: TRBV7-2
d_call: .
cdr3_aa: CASSLAGVLGNEQFF
cdr3_nt: TGTGCCAGCAGCTTAGCGGGGGTTCTCGGAAATGAGCAGTTCTTC

j_call: TRBJ2-7
clone_size: .
v_call: TRBV6-1
d_call: .
cdr3_aa: CASSLEEAGYEQYF
cdr3_nt: TGTGCCAGCAGCCTGGAAGAGGCAGGGTACGAGCAGTACTTC

j_call: TRBJ2-7
clone_size: many
v_call: TRBV6-1
d_call: .
cdr3_aa: CASSVDPNAYEQYF
cdr3_nt: TGTGCCAGCAGTGTAGACCCTAACGCCTACGAGCAGTACTTC

j_call: TRBJ2-3
clone_size: once
v_call: TRBV4-1
d_call: .
cdr3_aa: CASSRRQPDTQYF
cdr3_nt: TGCGCCAGCAGCCGCCGACAGCCAGATACGCAGTATTTT

j_call: TRBJ2-1
clone_size: few
v_call: TRBV7-3
d_call: .
cdr3_aa: CASSNERNEQFF
cdr3_nt: TGTGCCAGCAGCAACGAGAGGAATGAGCAGTTCTTC

j_call: TRBJ2-7
clone_size: .
v_call: TRBV27
d_call: TRBD2
cdr3_aa: CASSLRGGSPYEQYF
cdr3_nt: TGTGCCAGCAGTTTACGTGGCGGGAGTCCCTACGAGCAGTACTTC

j_call: TRBJ1-3
clone_size: few
v_call: TRBV11-1
d_call: .
cdr3_aa: CASSPQAGNTIYF
cdr3_nt: TGTGCCAGCAGCCCGCAGGCTGGAAACACCATATATTTT

j_call: TRBJ1-1
clone_size: .
v_call: TRBV18
d_call: .
cdr3_aa: CASSPPAYSPNTEAFF
cdr3_nt: TGTGCCAGCTCACCACCGGCATACAGTCCGAACACTGAAGCTTTCTTT

j_call: TRBJ1-3
clone_size: .
v_call: TRBV7-6
d_call: TRBD1
cdr3_aa: CASGQGAGNTIYF
cdr3_nt: TGTGCCAGCGGGCAGGGGGCTGGAAACACCATATATTTT

j_call: TRBJ2-7
clone_size: .
v_call: TRBV18
d_call: TRBD2
cdr3_aa: CASSVRTSSYEQYF
cdr3_nt: TGTGCCAGCTCTGTTAGGACTAGCTCCTACGAGCAGTACTTC

j_call: TRBJ1-1
clone_size: .
v_call: TRBV4-1
d_call: .
cdr3_aa: CASSPLEGSENTEAFF
cdr3_nt: TGCGCCAGCAGCCCCTTAGAAGGGAGTGAGAACACTGAAGCTTTCTTT

j_call: TRBJ1-5
clone_size: .
v_call: TRBV13
d_call: .
cdr3_aa: CASSHGVQGNQPQHF
cdr3_nt: TGTGCCAGCAGCCACGGGGTACAGGGCAATCAGCCCCAGCATTTT

j_call: TRBJ2-5
clone_size: few
v_call: TRBV7-6
d_call: .
cdr3_aa: CASNPAGDLSRETQYF
cdr3_nt: TGTGCCAGCAACCCCGCAGGGGACTTGAGCCGGGAGACCCAGTACTTC

j_call: TRBJ2-7
clone_size: .
v_call: TRBV27
d_call: TRBD2
cdr3_aa: CASRPSAGEITYEQYF
cdr3_nt: TGTGCCAGCAGGCCCTCAGCGGGAGAGATCACCTACGAGCAGTACTTC

j_call: TRBJ2-4
clone_size: once
v_call: TRBV15
d_call: TRBD1
cdr3_aa: CATSRQGPQNIQYF
cdr3_nt: TGTGCCACCAGCCGACAGGGCCCGCAAAACATTCAGTACTTC

j_call: TRBJ1-6
clone_size: few
v_call: TRBV11-3
d_call: .
cdr3_aa: CASSPPIERFPHNSPLHF
cdr3_nt: TGTGCCAGCAGCCCCCCGATAGAAAGATTTCCCCATAATTCACCCCTCCACTTT

j_call: TRBJ2-2
clone_size: .
v_call: TRBV24-1
d_call: TRBD1
cdr3_aa: CATSDNTGVNTGELFF
cdr3_nt: TGTGCCACCAGTGATAATACAGGGGTCAACACCGGGGAGCTGTTTTTT

j_call: TRBJ2-7
clone_size: once
v_call: TRBV20-1
d_call: .
cdr3_aa: CSAIPGAGDLGPGEQYF
cdr3_nt: TGCAGTGCTATACCGGGGGCGGGGGATCTCGGCCCGGGGGAGCAGTACTTC

j_call: TRBJ2-7
clone_size: .
v_call: TRBV4-1
d_call: .
cdr3_aa: CASSQDLQGYEQYF
cdr3_nt: TGCGCCAGCAGCCAAGACCTCCAGGGCTACGAGCAGTACTTC

j_call: TRBJ2-7
clone_size: .
v_call: TRBV4-1
d_call: .
cdr3_aa: CASSQDPNNSAYEQYF
cdr3_nt: TGCGCCAGCAGCCAAGACCCCAACAATTCGGCCTACGAGCAGTACTTC

j_call: TRBJ2-7
clone_size: few
v_call: TRBV27
d_call: .
cdr3_aa: CASRSSSYEQYF
cdr3_nt: TGTGCCAGCCGTTCCTCCTCCTACGAGCAGTACTTC

j_call: TRBJ2-5
clone_size: few
v_call: TRBV20-1
d_call: .
cdr3_aa: CSARGQYQETQYF
cdr3_nt: TGCAGTGCTAGAGGGCAGTACCAAGAGACCCAGTACTTC

j_call: TRBJ2-2
clone_size: .
v_call: TRBV7-9
d_call: TRBD1
cdr3_aa: CASSFRWGQGANTGELFF
cdr3_nt: TGTGCCAGCAGCTTCCGGTGGGGACAGGGGGCGAACACCGGGGAGCTGTTTTTT